This T cell receptor (beta chain) was captured by sequencing in a study of blood T cells in healthy people across ages. Study-wide results and limits: It was held that the diversity estimates obtained from one million T cells were underestimates.

Worth noting for this clonotype: Antigen: not known.

A second roughly 7 to 12 cycle PCR used barcoded and J-beta primers. TCRdb reprocessed the 5' RACE reads via MiXCR and lists one record per CDR3 protein. The table includes about 1,500,000 distinct CDR3 sequences, roughly 27% detected once. CDR3 size: 13 residues. Germline loops: CDR1 SGHTA, CDR2 FQGTGA. V was pared by 5 bases and J by 6 bases, with 10 bases between. Sequenced sample: blood. V usage is TRBV7-3 and J usage is TRBJ2-2, with no clear D. This clonotype was sampled from a woman aged 25 to 39 in good health. CDR3 sequence (DNA): TGTGCCAGCAGCCCCCTCGTCGCCGGGGAGCTGTTTTTT. Translated, it gives CASSPLVAGELFF.